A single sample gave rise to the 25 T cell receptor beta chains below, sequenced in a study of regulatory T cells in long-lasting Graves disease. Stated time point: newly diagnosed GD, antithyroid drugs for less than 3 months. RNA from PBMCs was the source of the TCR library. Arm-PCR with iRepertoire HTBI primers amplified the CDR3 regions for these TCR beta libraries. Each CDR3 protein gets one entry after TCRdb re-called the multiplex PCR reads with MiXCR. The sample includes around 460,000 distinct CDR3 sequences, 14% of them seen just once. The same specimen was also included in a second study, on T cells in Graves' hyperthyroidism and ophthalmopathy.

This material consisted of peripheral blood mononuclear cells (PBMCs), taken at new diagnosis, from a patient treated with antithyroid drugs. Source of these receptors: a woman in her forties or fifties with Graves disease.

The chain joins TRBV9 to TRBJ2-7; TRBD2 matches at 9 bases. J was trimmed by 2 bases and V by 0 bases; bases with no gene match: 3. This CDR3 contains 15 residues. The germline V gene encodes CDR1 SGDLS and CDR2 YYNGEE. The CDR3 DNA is TGTGCCAGCAGCGTAGGGGTAGCGGGGGCCTACGAGCAGTACTTC. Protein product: CASSVGVAGAYEQYF.

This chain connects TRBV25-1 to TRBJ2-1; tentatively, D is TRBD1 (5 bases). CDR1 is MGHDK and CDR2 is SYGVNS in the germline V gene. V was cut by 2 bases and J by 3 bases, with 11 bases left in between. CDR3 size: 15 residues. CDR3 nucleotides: TGTGCCAGCAGTGAACAGGGAAGCCTCTACAATGAGCAGTTCTTC. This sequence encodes CASSEQGSLYNEQFF. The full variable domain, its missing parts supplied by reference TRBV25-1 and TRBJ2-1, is EADIYQTPRYLVIGTGKKITLECSQTMGHDKMYWYQQDPGMELHLIHYSYGVNSTEKGDLSSESTVSRIRTEHFPLTLESARPSHTSQYLCASSEQGSLYNEQFFGPGTRLTVL.

DNA for the CDR3: TGTGCCAGCAGCCCCCCGGTTAGCGGGGCCTCCTACGAGCAGTACTTC. As protein: CASSPPVSGASYEQYF. The chain recombines TRBV7-9 with TRBJ2-7; 8 bases fit TRBD2. Germline V gives CDR1 SEHNR, CDR2 FQNEAQ (reference sequence). V gave up 5 bases and J gave up 0 bases; unmatched junction bases: 9. This CDR3 is 16 amino acids long. The whole variable domain, filled in from reference TRBV7-9 and TRBJ2-7, reads DTGVSQNPRHKITKRGQNVTFRCDPISEHNRLYWYRQTLGQGPEFLTYFQNEAQLEKSRLLSDRFSAERPKGSFSTLEIQRTEQGDSAMYLCASSPPVSGASYEQYFGPGTRLTVT.

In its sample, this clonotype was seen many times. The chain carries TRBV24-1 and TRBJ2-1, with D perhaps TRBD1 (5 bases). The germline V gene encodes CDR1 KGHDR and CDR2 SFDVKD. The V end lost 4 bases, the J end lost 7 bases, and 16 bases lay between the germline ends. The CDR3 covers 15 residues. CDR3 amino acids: CATSEPGQGVNEQFF. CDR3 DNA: TGTGCCACCAGTGAGCCCGGACAAGGAGTGAATGAGCAGTTCTTC.

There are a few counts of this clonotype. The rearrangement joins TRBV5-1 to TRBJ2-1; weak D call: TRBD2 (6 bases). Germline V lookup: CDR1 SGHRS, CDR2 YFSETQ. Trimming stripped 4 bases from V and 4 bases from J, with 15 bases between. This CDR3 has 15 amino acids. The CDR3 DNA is TGCGCCAGCAGCCCAAGGGGACTGAGTTACAATGAGCAGTTCTTC. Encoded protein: CASSPRGLSYNEQFF.

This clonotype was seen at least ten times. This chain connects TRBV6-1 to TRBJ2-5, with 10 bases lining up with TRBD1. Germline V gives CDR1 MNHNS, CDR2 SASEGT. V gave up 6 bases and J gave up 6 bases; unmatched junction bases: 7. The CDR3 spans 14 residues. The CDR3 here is CASSETGGPKTQYF. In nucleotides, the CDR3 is TGTGCCAGCAGCGAGACAGGGGGCCCCAAGACCCAGTACTTC.

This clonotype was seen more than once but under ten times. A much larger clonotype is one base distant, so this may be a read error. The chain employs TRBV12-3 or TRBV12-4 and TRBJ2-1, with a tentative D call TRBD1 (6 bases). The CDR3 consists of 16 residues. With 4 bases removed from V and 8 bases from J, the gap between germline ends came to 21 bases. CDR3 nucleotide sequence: TGTGCCAGCAGTTCAGCAGACCGCTCACAGGGAGATGAGCAGTTCTTC. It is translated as CASSSADRSQGDEQFF.

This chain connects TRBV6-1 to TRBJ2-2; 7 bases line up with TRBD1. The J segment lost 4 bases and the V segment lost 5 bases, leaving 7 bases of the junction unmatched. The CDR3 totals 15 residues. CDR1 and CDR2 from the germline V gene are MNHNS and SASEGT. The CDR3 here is CASSQTGTSTGELFF. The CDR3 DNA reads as TGTGCCAGCAGTCAGACAGGGACCTCCACCGGGGAGCTGTTTTTT.

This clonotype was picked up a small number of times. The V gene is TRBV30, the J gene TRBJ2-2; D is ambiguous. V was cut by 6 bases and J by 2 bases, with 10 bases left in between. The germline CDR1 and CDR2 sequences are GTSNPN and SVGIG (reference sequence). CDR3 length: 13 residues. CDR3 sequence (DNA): TGTGCCTGCAGTACACCAAACACCGGGGAGCTGTTTTTT. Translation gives CACSTPNTGELFF.

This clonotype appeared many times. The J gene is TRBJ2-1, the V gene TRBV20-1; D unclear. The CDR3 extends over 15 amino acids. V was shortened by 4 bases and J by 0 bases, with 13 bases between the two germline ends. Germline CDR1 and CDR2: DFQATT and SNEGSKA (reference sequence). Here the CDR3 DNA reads TGCAGTGCTACAGGAGCAGGCGGCTCCTACAATGAGCAGTTCTTC. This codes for CSATGAGGSYNEQFF.

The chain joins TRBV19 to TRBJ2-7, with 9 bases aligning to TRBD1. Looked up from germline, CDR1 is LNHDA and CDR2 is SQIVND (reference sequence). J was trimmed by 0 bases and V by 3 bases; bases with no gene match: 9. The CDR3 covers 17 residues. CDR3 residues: CASSIWPPGQGSYEQYF. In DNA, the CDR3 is TGTGCCAGTAGTATTTGGCCTCCGGGACAGGGCTCCTACGAGCAGTACTTC.

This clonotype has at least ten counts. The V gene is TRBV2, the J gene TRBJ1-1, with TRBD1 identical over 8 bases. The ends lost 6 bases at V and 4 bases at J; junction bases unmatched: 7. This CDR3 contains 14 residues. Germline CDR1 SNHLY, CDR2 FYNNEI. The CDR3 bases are TGTGCCAGCAGATTTACAGGGGGAAGCACTGAAGCTTTCTTT. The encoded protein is CASRFTGGSTEAFF.

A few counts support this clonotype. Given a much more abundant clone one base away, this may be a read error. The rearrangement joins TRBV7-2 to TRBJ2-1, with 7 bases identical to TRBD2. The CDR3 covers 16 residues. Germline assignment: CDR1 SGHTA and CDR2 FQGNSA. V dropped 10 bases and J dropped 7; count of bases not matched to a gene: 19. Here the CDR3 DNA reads TGTGCCACCGCCTCATGGGTGGGAGGGCCACTGAATGAGCAGTTCTTC. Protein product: CATASWVGGPLNEQFF.

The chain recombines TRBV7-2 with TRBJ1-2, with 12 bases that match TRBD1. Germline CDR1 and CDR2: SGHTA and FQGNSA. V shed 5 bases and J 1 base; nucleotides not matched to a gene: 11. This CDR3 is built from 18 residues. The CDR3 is CASSVTGTGGGVNYGYTF. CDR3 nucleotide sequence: TGTGCCAGCAGCGTAACCGGGACAGGGGGCGGTGTTAACTATGGCTACACCTTC.

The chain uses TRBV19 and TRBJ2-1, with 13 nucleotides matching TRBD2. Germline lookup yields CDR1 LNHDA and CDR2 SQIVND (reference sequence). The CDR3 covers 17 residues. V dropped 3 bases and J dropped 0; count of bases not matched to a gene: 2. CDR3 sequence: CASSIGTSGNSYNEQFF. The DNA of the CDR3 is TGTGCCAGTAGTATCGGGACTAGCGGGAACTCCTACAATGAGCAGTTCTTC.

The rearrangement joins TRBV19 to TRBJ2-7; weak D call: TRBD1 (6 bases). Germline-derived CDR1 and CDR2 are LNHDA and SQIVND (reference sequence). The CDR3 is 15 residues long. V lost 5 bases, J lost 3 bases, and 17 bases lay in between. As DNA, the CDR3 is TGTGCCAGTAGTCCCAGGGGCGAAAGAGACTACGAGCAGTACTTC. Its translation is CASSPRGERDYEQYF.

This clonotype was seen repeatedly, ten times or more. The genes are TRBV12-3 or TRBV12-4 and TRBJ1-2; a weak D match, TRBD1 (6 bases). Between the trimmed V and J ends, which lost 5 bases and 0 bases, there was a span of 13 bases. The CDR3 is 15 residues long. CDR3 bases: TGTGCCAGCAGTGAGGGGGGGGCTACTAACTATGGCTACACCTTC. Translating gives CASSEGGATNYGYTF.

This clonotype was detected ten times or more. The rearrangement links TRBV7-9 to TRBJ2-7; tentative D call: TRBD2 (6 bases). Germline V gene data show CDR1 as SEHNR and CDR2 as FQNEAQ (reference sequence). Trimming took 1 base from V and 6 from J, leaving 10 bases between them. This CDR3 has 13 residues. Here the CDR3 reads CASSLEEGTEQYF. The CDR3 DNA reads TGTGCCAGCAGCTTAGAGGAGGGGACCGAGCAGTACTTC.

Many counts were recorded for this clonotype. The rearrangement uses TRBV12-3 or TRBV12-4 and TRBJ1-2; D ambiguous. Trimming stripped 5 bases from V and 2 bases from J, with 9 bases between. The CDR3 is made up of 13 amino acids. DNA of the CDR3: TGTGCCAGCAGTCCAATACAAAACTATGGCTACACCTTC. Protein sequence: CASSPIQNYGYTF.

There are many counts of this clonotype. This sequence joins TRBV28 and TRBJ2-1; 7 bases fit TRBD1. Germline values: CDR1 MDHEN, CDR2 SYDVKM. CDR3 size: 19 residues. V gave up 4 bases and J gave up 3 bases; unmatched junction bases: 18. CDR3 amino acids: CASSSPWTRDSDLYNEQFF. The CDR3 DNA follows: TGTGCCAGCAGTTCCCCCTGGACCCGGGACAGCGACCTCTACAATGAGCAGTTCTTC.

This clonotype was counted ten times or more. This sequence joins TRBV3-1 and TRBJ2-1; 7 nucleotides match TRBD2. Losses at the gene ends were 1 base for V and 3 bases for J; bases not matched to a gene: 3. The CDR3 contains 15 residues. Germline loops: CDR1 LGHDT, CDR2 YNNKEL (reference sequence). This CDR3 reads CASSQVLADYNEQFF. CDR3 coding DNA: TGTGCCAGCAGCCAAGTTCTAGCGGACTACAATGAGCAGTTCTTC.

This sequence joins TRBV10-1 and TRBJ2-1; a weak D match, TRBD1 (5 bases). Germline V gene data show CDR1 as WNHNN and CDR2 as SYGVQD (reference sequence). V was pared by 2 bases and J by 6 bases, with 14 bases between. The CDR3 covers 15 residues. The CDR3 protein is CASSESQGFGNEQFF. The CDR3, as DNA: TGCGCCAGCAGTGAGAGTCAGGGATTTGGCAATGAGCAGTTCTTC.

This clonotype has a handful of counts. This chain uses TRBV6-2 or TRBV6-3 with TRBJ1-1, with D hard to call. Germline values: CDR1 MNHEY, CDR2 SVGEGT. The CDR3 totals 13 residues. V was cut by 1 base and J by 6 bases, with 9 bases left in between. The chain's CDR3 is CASSYWNSPEAFF. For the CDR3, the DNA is TGTGCCAGCAGTTACTGGAACAGTCCTGAAGCTTTCTTT.

CDR3: CASSLAWLAGGDEQYF. For the CDR3, the DNA is TGTGCCAGCAGCTTAGCGTGGCTAGCGGGAGGGGACGAGCAGTACTTC. V usage is TRBV7-9 and J usage is TRBJ2-7; 12 bases line up with TRBD2. This CDR3 has 16 residues. Germline CDR1 reads SEHNR; CDR2 reads FQNEAQ (reference sequence). The ends lost 0 bases at V and 5 bases at J; junction bases unmatched: 5.

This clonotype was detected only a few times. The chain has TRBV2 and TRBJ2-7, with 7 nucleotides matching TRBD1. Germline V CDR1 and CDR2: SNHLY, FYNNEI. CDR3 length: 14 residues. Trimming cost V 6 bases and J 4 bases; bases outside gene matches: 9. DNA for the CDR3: TGTGCCAGCAGGAGGGGGACAGCGGATTACGAGCAGTACTTC. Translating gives CASRRGTADYEQYF.